This TCR beta chain was captured by sequencing in a study of cytomegalovirus exposure and HLA in healthy donors. Primers: 60 Vbeta forward and 13 Jbeta reverse. TCRdb's copy holds only in-frame clones and misses some; the assay was immunoSEQ multiplex PCR. The table has roughly 120,000 clones, 77% seen once. The CDR3 is made up of 17 amino acids. J was trimmed by 0 bases and V by 2 bases; bases with no gene match: 4. Germline CDR1 is SGHAT and CDR2 is FQNNGV. This receptor was taken from a woman between 35 and 50 years old in good health and CMV-seropositive. Sequenced: PBMCs. V is TRBV11-2 and J is TRBJ2-6; 7 bases match TRBD1. CDR3 region: CASSLRTGTSGANVLTF. The CDR3 region has the DNA TGTGCCAGCAGCTTACGGACAGGAACCTCTGGGGCCAACGTCCTGACTTTC.